This TCR beta chain was recovered during a study of T cell clones after liver transplantation. The wider study: Until 12-24 months post-transplant, subjects got standard immunosuppression and no induction. Patients counted as tolerant after at least one year off all immunosuppression, enzymes not exceeding twice normal. Regarding the study as a whole: These preliminary findings come from unstandardized post-transplant sampling times.

The assay was immunoSEQ multiplex PCR, and TCRdb's table has in-frame clones only and misses some. The profile shows fewer than 85,000 clones, approximately 87% of them singletons. Remarks on this clone: Its antigen is not known.

The CDR3 runs to 15 residues. Looked up from germline, CDR1 is LNHDA and CDR2 is SQIVND (reference sequence). V was cut by 4 bases and J by 7 bases, with 19 bases left in between. The sample was CD4+ T cells from blood, taken at the 22-month timepoint. This chain joins TRBV19 and TRBJ1-1; D remains ambiguous. This clonotype was sampled from a human patient who received a liver transplant. The graft donor may have given rise to some T cells. CDR3 nucleotides: TGTGCCAGTAGTACCCAACAAGGAGCACATGGTGAAGCTTTCTTT. Its translation is CASSTQQGAHGEAFF.